Listed here is a single T cell receptor (beta chain). The antigen is not known. TCRdb keeps only in-frame clones here, not all; method: immunoSEQ multiplex PCR. The sample has some 2,100,000 clones; about 94% are singletons. The CDR3 contains 14 residues. Per germline, CDR1 SEHNR and CDR2 FQNEAQ (reference sequence). Germline trimming cut 4 bases from V and 4 bases from J; bases unmatched to any gene: 6. The data belong to a study of shared clonotypes between healthy human individuals. Study details: Three plates each covered CD4 naive and memory; CD8 naive two, CD8 memory one.

General study results and limits: It was observed that roughly 5.4% of naive CD4 clonotypes were shared across a few donors.

Sequencing was done on a sample of naive CD4+ T cells sorted from blood. Subset given: CD45RA+ positively selected. The source is a young man in good health. V is TRBV7-9 and J is TRBJ2-7; 8 nucleotides agree with TRBD1. The CDR3 sequence is CASSYSTGVYEQYF. The CDR3, as DNA: TGTGCCAGCAGCTACTCGACAGGGGTTTACGAGCAGTACTTC.